These 19 T cell receptor beta chains share one sample of origin, sequenced in a study of T cell responses to AZD1222 COVID-19 vaccine. Method: immunoSEQ multiplex PCR; TCRdb's copy keeps in-frame clones and lacks some. The sample shows fewer than 150,000 clones, around nine tenths of them seen only once. The source was peripheral blood, collected on day 0 of AZD1222 vaccination. The receptors shown here come from an adult in good health.

This sequence joins TRBV7-2 and TRBJ1-2; D gene unclear. CDR1 and CDR2 from the germline V gene are SGHTA and FQGNSA. The CDR3 spans 13 residues. With 4 bases removed from V and 2 bases from J, the gap between germline ends came to 8 bases. The CDR3 here is CASSSGENYGYTF. The DNA of the CDR3 is TGTGCCAGCAGCTCCGGGGAGAACTATGGCTACACCTTC. Full variable domain (remainder filled in from reference TRBV7-2 and TRBJ1-2): GAGVSQSPSNKVTEKGKDVELRCDPISGHTALYWYRQSLGQGLEFLIYFQGNSAPDKSGLPSDRFSAERTGGSVSTLTIQRTQQEDSAVYLCASSSGENYGYTFGSGTRLTVV.

This clone was observed once. V gene TRBV19 combines with J gene TRBJ1-2; a possible D gene is TRBD1 (5 bases). The germline gives CDR1 LNHDA, CDR2 SQIVND (reference sequence). This CDR3 comprises 11 residues. Between the trimmed V and J ends, which lost 10 bases and 5 bases, there was a span of 11 bases. CDR3 amino acids: CATRESYGYTF. CDR3 nucleotide sequence: TGTGCCACCAGGGAGTCATATGGCTACACCTTC. The complete variable domain, with remaining parts taken from reference TRBV19 and TRBJ1-2, reads DGGITQSPKYLFRKEGQNVTLSCEQNLNHDAMYWYRQDPGQGLRLIYYSQIVNDFQKGDIAEGYSVSREKKESFPLTVTSAQKNPTAFYLCATRESYGYTFGSGTRLTVV.

This clone was counted a few times. J is TRBJ2-7 and V is TRBV7-9; 8 bases align to TRBD2. CDR3 length equals 13 residues. The germline V gene has CDR1 SEHNR and CDR2 FQNEAQ (reference sequence). The trim removed 5 bases at V and 2 bases at J, leaving 2 bases unmatched. The CDR3 bases are TGTGCCAGCAGCCCGGGGGGGGCCTACGAGCAGTACTTC. Translating gives CASSPGGAYEQYF.

CDR3 nucleotides: TGTGCCAGCAGTTTAGATCGCAGCTATGGCTACACCTTC. This translates into CASSLDRSYGYTF. The genes are TRBV12-3 or TRBV12-4 and TRBJ1-2; D is unresolved. This CDR3 contains 13 residues. The germline V and J ends were trimmed by 1 base and 4 bases, with 7 bases remaining between them.

The rearrangement joins TRBV28 to TRBJ1-5, with D maybe TRBD1 (5 bases). The CDR3 length is 16 residues. Germline CDR1 reads MDHEN; CDR2 reads SYDVKM. Trimming removed 3 bases at V and 6 bases at J, with 18 bases between. CDR3 sequence: CASSFPQGSIGQPQHF. CDR3 in DNA: TGTGCCAGCAGTTTCCCCCAGGGTAGTATAGGTCAGCCCCAGCATTTT. The full variable domain, with the rest looked up from reference TRBV28 and TRBJ1-5, is DVKVTQSSRYLVKRTGEKVFLECVQDMDHENMFWYRQDPGLGLRLIYFSYDVKMKEKGDIPEGYSVSREKKERFSLILESASTNQTSMYLCASSFPQGSIGQPQHFGDGTRLSIL.

The rearrangement joins TRBV2 to TRBJ2-2; D may be TRBD2 (7 bases). The V end was cut by 7 bases, the J end by 4 bases, with 13 bases between. The CDR3 runs to 14 residues. Germline V lookup: CDR1 SNHLY, CDR2 FYNNEI. CDR3 in amino acids: CASKGGWSTGELFF. The DNA of the CDR3 is TGTGCCAGCAAGGGGGGGTGGAGCACCGGGGAGCTGTTTTTT.

The rearrangement links TRBV5-4 to TRBJ1-1, with unresolved D. CDR3 length: 14 amino acids. V lost 6 bases and J 6 bases, leaving 18 bases between the germline ends. In germline, CDR1 is SGHNT, CDR2 YYREEE (reference sequence). This CDR3 reads CASTIGHSVSEAFF. The CDR3 nucleotides read TGTGCCAGCACCATCGGTCATTCGGTTTCTGAAGCTTTCTTT.

This clone was seen once. The CDR3 protein is CVTSKAGGINQPQHF. CDR3 DNA: TGTGTGACCAGTAAGGCTGGGGGGATTAATCAGCCCCAGCATTTT. The V and J genes are TRBV19 and TRBJ1-5; D is perhaps TRBD1 (5 bases). Germline V CDR1 and CDR2: LNHDA, SQIVND (reference sequence). This CDR3 comprises 15 residues.

This clone occurred once. The chain is built from TRBV6-6 and TRBJ1-6; a weak D match, TRBD1 (6 bases). Trimming shortened V by 2 bases and J by 5 bases, and 10 bases separated the two germline ends. The germline gives CDR1 MNHNY, CDR2 SVGAGI (reference sequence). This CDR3 has 15 residues. Here the CDR3 DNA reads TGTGCCAGCAGTTACCAAGACAGGAATAATTCACCCCTCCACTTT. As protein: CASSYQDRNNSPLHF.

The CDR3 DNA reads as TGTGCTAGTGGTTCGGCCGGGGGCGGGGAGCTGTTTTTT. It yields the protein CASGSAGGGELFF. J is TRBJ2-2 and V is TRBV12-5, with D tentatively TRBD2 (6 bases). V was pared by 4 bases and J by 7 bases, with 10 bases between. The CDR3 runs 13 residues. Germline V lookup: CDR1 LGHNT, CDR2 FRNRAP.

This chain uses TRBV7-9 with TRBJ1-1, with D uncertain. The germline CDR1 and CDR2 sequences are SEHNR and FQNEAQ (reference sequence). The CDR3 has 13 residues. V gave up 2 bases and J gave up 8 bases, with 12 bases separating them. The CDR3 DNA follows: TGTGCCAGCAGCTTACTGGGCGTTGGCGAAGCTTTCTTT. Residues: CASSLLGVGEAFF.

The chain employs TRBV3-1 (or the pseudogene TRBV3-2) and TRBJ2-3; no clear D. CDR1 and CDR2 (germline): LGHDT, YNNKEL (reference sequence). This CDR3 spans 14 amino acids. V lost 5 bases and J lost 0, with 9 bases in between. The CDR3 nucleotides are TGTGCCAGCAGCACATTCCGTAGCACAGATACGCAGTATTTT. Its protein product is CASSTFRSTDTQYF.

The chain joins TRBV15 to TRBJ2-3; D is undetermined. The length of the CDR3 is 14 residues. The ends were cut back, 8 bases at V and 4 bases at J, with 16 bases in the middle. From germline, CDR1 is LNHNV and CDR2 YYDKDF (reference sequence). The CDR3 sequence: CATGHRAISDTQYF. DNA for the CDR3: TGTGCCACCGGGCATCGGGCTATATCAGATACGCAGTATTTT. The entire variable domain, with the rest obtained from reference TRBV15 and TRBJ2-3, is as follows: DAMVIQNPRYQVTQFGKPVTLSCSQTLNHNVMYWYQQKSSQAPKLLFHYYDKDFNNEADTPDNFQSRRPNTSFCFLDIRSPGLGDTAMYLCATGHRAISDTQYFGPGTRLTVL.

This chain connects TRBV5-4 to TRBJ2-2; 11 bases map to TRBD1. Looked up from germline, CDR1 is SGHNT and CDR2 is YYREEE (reference sequence). The CDR3 length is 17 residues. V trimming: 3 bases; J trimming: 5 bases; junction bases outside the gene matches: 9. The CDR3: CASSSVAGTGGTGELFF. DNA for the CDR3: TGTGCCAGCAGCTCGGTGGCCGGGACAGGGGGGACCGGGGAGCTGTTTTTT.

The chain is built from TRBV10-3 and TRBJ2-7, with D possibly matching TRBD1 (6 bases). Germline V gene data show CDR1 as ENHRY and CDR2 as SYGVKD. Trimming left V 8 bases short and J 3 bases short, with 23 bases between. There are 16 residues in the CDR3. CDR3 protein: CAIGKQGAAGYYEQYF. CDR3 DNA: TGTGCCATCGGGAAACAGGGAGCGGCGGGCTACTACGAGCAGTACTTC.

The V and J genes are TRBV11-3 and TRBJ2-7; 7 bases match TRBD2. This CDR3 region has 13 residues. CDR1 and CDR2 from the germline V gene are SGHNT and YENEEA. V was pared by 5 bases and J by 6 bases, with 7 bases of the junction left unmatched. The CDR3 spells CASSGARESEQYF. CDR3 bases: TGTGCCAGCAGCGGAGCGCGGGAGAGCGAGCAGTACTTC.

The J gene is TRBJ1-1, the V gene TRBV27; weak D call: TRBD1 (6 bases). V lost 5 bases, J lost 8 bases, and 21 bases lay in between. This CDR3 contains 15 residues. Per the germline V gene, CDR1 is MNHEY and CDR2 is SMNVEV (reference sequence). The DNA of the CDR3 is TGTGCCAGCAGTAACAGGGTGATCGGGACCCCGGAAGCTTTCTTT. Its translation: CASSNRVIGTPEAFF.

The rearrangement uses TRBV19 and TRBJ2-3; D perhaps matches TRBD2 (6 bases). V was clipped by 5 bases and J by 2 bases, with 11 bases between them. The V gene's germline CDR1 is LNHDA and CDR2 SQIVND (reference sequence). The CDR3 is 14 amino acids. The CDR3 spells CASSLRGYTDTQYF. The CDR3 DNA is TGTGCCAGTAGTTTGCGGGGATACACAGATACGCAGTATTTT.

J is TRBJ2-2 and V is TRBV19, with D possibly TRBD2 on 6 matching bases. The length of the CDR3 is 15 residues. V was trimmed by 5 bases and J by 5 bases, leaving 15 bases between them. Per the germline V gene, CDR1 is LNHDA and CDR2 is SQIVND (reference sequence). The CDR3 nucleotides are TGTGCCAGTAGTCCTGGTTGGGGAGGAACCGGGGAGCTGTTTTTT. This gives the protein CASSPGWGGTGELFF.